The sequence of this TCR beta chain was determined in a study of CD4 T cells in relation to SARS-CoV-2 and coronaviruses. This CDR3 has 20 residues. Germline CDR1 is MDHEN and CDR2 is SYDVKM. The V and J ends lost 7 bases and 0 bases, in that order; junction bases with no gene match: 22. This clone was counted once. Cryopreserved PBMCs were CD4-enriched, then split into naive and memory cells. Uncultured naive and memory CD4+ T cells supplied DNA for deep TCR-beta sequencing. Repertoires were generated with immunoSEQ multiplex PCR, while TCRdb's copy carries only in-frame clones and drops some. The sample has approximately 37,000 clones, over 75% seen once.

Sequences were obtained from memory CD4+ T cells from PBMCs. The chain links TRBV28 to TRBJ1-2; 8 bases line up with TRBD1. The TCR originated in an adult with COVID-19. The CDR3 DNA reads TGTGCCAGCATTACCGGGACAGGTGTGCTAAGGGGGGATACTAACTATGGCTACACCTTC. Protein product: CASITGTGVLRGDTNYGYTF.